Here is one TCR beta chain with its context. The entry originates in a study of control samples from healthy donors and cancer patients. The method was immunoSEQ multiplex PCR; TCRdb's version includes in-frame clones alone and lacks a portion of them. The repertoire consists of approximately 58,000 clones, with around 87% occurring once and the leading ten covering roughly 12%. The CDR3 has 15 amino acids. Per germline, CDR1 LNHDA and CDR2 SQIVND (reference sequence). The V end was cut by 2 bases, the J end by 2 bases, with 9 bases between. Source material: PBMCs. The rearrangement uses TRBV19 and TRBJ1-4; D possibly corresponds to TRBD1 (5 bases). This TCR derives from a woman aged 55-75 years with lung cancer. CDR3 sequence (DNA): TGTGCCAGTAGTATAACCAGGGAGACTAATGAAAAACTGTTTTTT. This sequence encodes CASSITRETNEKLFF.